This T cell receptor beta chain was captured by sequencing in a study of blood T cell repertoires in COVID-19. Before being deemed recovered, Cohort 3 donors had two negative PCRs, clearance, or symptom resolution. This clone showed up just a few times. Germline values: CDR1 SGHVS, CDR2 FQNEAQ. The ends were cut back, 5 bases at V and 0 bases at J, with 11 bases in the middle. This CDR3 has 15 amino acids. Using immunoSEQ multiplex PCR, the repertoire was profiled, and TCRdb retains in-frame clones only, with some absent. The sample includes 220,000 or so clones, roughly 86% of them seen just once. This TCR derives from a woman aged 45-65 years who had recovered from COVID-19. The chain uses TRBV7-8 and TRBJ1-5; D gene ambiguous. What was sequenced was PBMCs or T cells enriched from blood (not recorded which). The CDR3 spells CASSPAHGSNQPQHF. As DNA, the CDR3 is TGTGCCAGCAGCCCCGCCCACGGTAGCAATCAGCCCCAGCATTTT.